This entry describes one T cell receptor (beta chain). The antigen remains undetermined. J lost 6 bases, V lost 4 bases, and 7 bases had no gene match. Germline CDR1 and CDR2: MGHRA and YSYEKL. The length of the CDR3 is 15 residues. This record belongs to a study of cytomegalovirus exposure and HLA in healthy donors. Points from the study as a whole: TRBV6-2, TRBV6-3 and some other V segments were unresolvable in 87-base-pair reads. An analysis done earlier found most TCR beta V segments productive about 90% or about 30% of the time.

PCR amplification relied on 60 Vbeta primers (plus 13 Jbeta primers). Sequenced by immunoSEQ multiplex PCR; TCRdb stores in-frame clones only, minus some. The sample records approximately 190,000 clones, roughly 85% being singletons. The sequencing input was PBMCs. The clonotype was recovered from a woman between 18 and 29 years old in good health and CMV-seronegative. This rearrangement joins TRBV4-1 to TRBJ2-1; 9 nucleotides align to TRBD1. CDR3 nucleotide sequence: TGCGCCAGCAGCCTACTAGGGACAGGGTTCAATGAGCAGTTCTTC. Its translation is CASSLLGTGFNEQFF.